A selection of T cell receptor beta chains follows, all from one sample in a study of blood T cell repertoires in COVID-19. Libraries were prepared by immunoSEQ multiplex PCR; TCRdb keeps only in-frame clonotypes and omits some of them. The table lists tens of thousands of clones, 80% to 85% of them singletons. The sample taken for sequencing was peripheral blood. Every receptor here comes from a human donor in a cohort sampled during active COVID-19. CDR3s include the opening cysteine and the closing phenylalanine or tryptophan. A D gene is named only where the DNA matches it firmly. Clone size, where shown, is once, few, many, or a class for clones that have expanded.

TRBD1,TRBV7-9,-,TRBJ2-1,CASSLGQGLIVYYNEQFF,TGTGCCAGCAGCTTAGGACAGGGGCTGATTGTCTACTACAATGAGCAGTTCTTC
TRBD1,TRBV28,-,TRBJ2-7,CASKQAGGSSYEQYF,TGTGCCAGCAAACAGGCAGGGGGCAGCTCCTACGAGCAGTACTTC
-,TRBV2,once,TRBJ1-5,CASSRQYSNQPQHF,TGTGCCAGCAGTCGACAGTATAGCAATCAGCCCCAGCATTTT
TRBD1,TRBV19,once,TRBJ1-2,CASSIPGGVGGYTF,TGTGCCAGTAGTATTCCAGGGGGAGTTGGCGGCTACACCTTC
-,TRBV11-2,-,TRBJ1-1,CASSLDRNTEAFF,TGTGCCAGCAGCTTGGACAGGAACACTGAAGCTTTCTTT
-,TRBV4-2,-,TRBJ2-4,CASSQVERDIQYF,TGTGCCAGCAGCCAAGTCGAACGCGACATTCAGTACTTC
TRBD1,TRBV7-2,-,TRBJ1-6,CASSLQGARSPLHF,TGTGCCAGCAGCTTACAGGGGGCGCGTTCACCCCTCCACTTT
-,TRBV7-9,once,TRBJ2-1,CASSLVRAVMGYNEQFF,TGTGCCAGCAGCTTAGTCAGGGCGGTGATGGGGTACAATGAGCAGTTCTTC
TRBD2,TRBV5-4,-,TRBJ2-3,CASSSRTSRRSTDTQYF,TGTGCCAGCAGCTCGAGGACTAGCCGACGAAGCACAGATACGCAGTATTTT
-,TRBV4-1,-,TRBJ1-1,CASSPWGGAGVNTEAFF,TGCGCCAGCAGCCCATGGGGGGGGGCGGGAGTAAACACTGAAGCTTTCTTT
TRBD1,TRBV15,-,TRBJ1-1,CATSGQGLTEAFF,TGTGCCACCAGCGGACAGGGGTTAACTGAAGCTTTCTTT
TRBD2,TRBV2,-,TRBJ2-5,CASSDKGGETQYF,TGTGCCAGCAGTGACAAGGGAGGGGAGACCCAGTACTTC
TRBD2,TRBV18,-,TRBJ2-5,CASSPSRGGETQYF,TGTGCCAGCTCACCAAGTCGGGGAGGGGAGACCCAGTACTTC
-,TRBV6-6,few,TRBJ1-3,CASRPTMSSGNTIYF,TGTGCCAGCAGGCCCACCATGAGCTCTGGAAACACCATATATTTT
-,TRBV6-5,medium-sized,TRBJ1-4,CASSYFNGGTNEKLFF,TGTGCCAGCAGTTACTTTAACGGGGGTACTAATGAAAAACTGTTTTTT
-,TRBV15,-,TRBJ2-1,CATSRDHPYNEQFF,TGTGCCACCAGCAGAGATCATCCCTACAATGAGCAGTTCTTC
TRBD2,TRBV4-1,-,TRBJ2-5,CASSQDWSGGARETQYF,TGCGCCAGCAGCCAAGATTGGAGCGGGGGGGCTCGGGAGACCCAGTACTTC
-,TRBV6-5,-,TRBJ2-6,CASSLSGSGANVLTF,TGTGCCAGCAGCCTTAGCGGCTCTGGGGCCAACGTCCTGACTTTC
-,TRBV4-2,-,TRBJ1-1,CASSPSGAQVPEAFF,TGTGCCAGCAGCCCTTCAGGGGCGCAAGTCCCTGAAGCTTTCTTT
-,TRBV2,few,TRBJ2-5,CASSEGRVTEGAQYF,TGTGCCAGCAGTGAAGGGCGGGTTACCGAGGGGGCCCAGTACTTC
-,TRBV5-5,-,TRBJ2-1,CASSLQGGVVHSYNEQFF,TGTGCCAGCAGCTTGCAAGGGGGTGTGGTCCACTCCTACAATGAGCAGTTCTTC
-,TRBV5-6,-,TRBJ2-7,CASSLVGQGATYEQYF,TGTGCCAGCAGCTTGGTGGGCCAGGGTGCAACCTACGAGCAGTACTTC
-,TRBV24-1,-,TRBJ1-5,CATSSHGSNQPQHF,TGTGCCACCAGTAGTCACGGGAGCAATCAGCCCCAGCATTTT
-,TRBV5-4,-,TRBJ1-1,CASSLPPNTEAFF,TGTGCCAGCAGCTTGCCCCCTAACACTGAAGCTTTCTTT
-,TRBV7-9,few,TRBJ2-7,CASNTAQGQEQYF,TGTGCCAGCAACACAGCCCAGGGCCAAGAGCAGTACTTC
-,TRBV19,few,TRBJ1-6,CASRGRRETYNSPLHF,TGTGCCAGTAGAGGACGCAGGGAAACCTATAATTCACCCCTCCACTTT
-,TRBV2,-,TRBJ2-7,CASNGGGRLNEQYF,TGTGCCAGCAATGGAGGAGGCCGGCTAAACGAGCAGTACTTC
-,TRBV7-7,-,TRBJ2-2,CASSLDAGVNGELFF,TGTGCCAGCAGCTTAGACGCAGGGGTCAACGGGGAGCTGTTTTTT
TRBD2,TRBV5-1,once,TRBJ2-2,CATTVAGPDTGELFF,TGCGCCACCACGGTAGCGGGCCCCGACACCGGGGAGCTGTTTTTT
-,TRBV28,-,TRBJ1-2,CASSFGPRGGYTF,TGTGCCAGCAGTTTCGGACCAAGGGGTGGCTACACCTTC
TRBD2,TRBV7-6,-,TRBJ2-1,CASSLGSGGYNEQFF,TGTGCCAGCAGCTTAGGTAGCGGGGGTTACAATGAGCAGTTCTTC
-,TRBV10-3,-,TRBJ1-1,CAISVEGNTEAFF,TGTGCCATCAGTGTAGAGGGGAACACTGAAGCTTTCTTT
TRBD2,TRBV27,few,TRBJ2-7,CASSLRGGRAYEQYF,TGTGCCAGCAGTTTACGGGGGGGCAGAGCCTACGAGCAGTACTTC
TRBD2,TRBV3-1/TRBV3-2,-,TRBJ2-7,CASSQGCPASGGVTLHYEQYF,TGTGCCAGCAGCCAAGGCTGTCCGGCTAGCGGGGGGGTGACTCTTCACTACGAGCAGTACTTC
TRBD1,TRBV24-1,-,TRBJ2-1,CATSDLDRGNEQFF,TGTGCCACCAGTGATTTAGACAGGGGCAATGAGCAGTTCTTC
-,TRBV19,-,TRBJ1-1,CASSIGVRRPNTEAFF,TGTGCCAGTAGTATAGGCGTTCGGAGGCCGAACACTGAAGCTTTCTTT
-,TRBV27,-,TRBJ1-5,CASSPTTRGQPQHF,TGTGCCAGCAGCCCGACGACTCGGGGACAGCCCCAGCATTTT
-,TRBV7-2,-,TRBJ2-1,CASSSGGVSYNEQFF,TGTGCCAGCAGCTCCGGCGGGGTCTCCTACAATGAGCAGTTCTTC
TRBD1,TRBV4-2,few,TRBJ1-4,CASSQETGRGEKLFF,TGTGCCAGCAGCCAAGAGACAGGGCGGGGTGAAAAACTGTTTTTT
-,TRBV7-8,-,TRBJ1-2,CASSLQGQAGYTF,TGTGCCAGCAGCTTACAGGGGCAGGCTGGCTACACCTTC
TRBD1,TRBV18,-,TRBJ1-1,CASSRLTGGTEAFF,TGTGCCAGCTCACGCCTTACAGGGGGGACTGAAGCTTTCTTT
-,TRBV7-9,-,TRBJ1-1,CASSPLGVGNTEAFF,TGTGCCAGCAGCCCCCTCGGGGTTGGGAACACTGAAGCTTTCTTT
-,TRBV4-1,-,TRBJ1-5,CASSRQGSQPQHF,TGCGCCAGCAGCCGCCAGGGGAGTCAGCCCCAGCATTTT
-,TRBV19,-,TRBJ2-7,CASSPWDMRGDEQYF,TGTGCCAGTAGCCCCTGGGACATGAGAGGGGACGAGCAGTACTTC
-,TRBV7-6,-,TRBJ1-6,CASSLEHNSPLHF,TGTGCCAGCAGCTTGGAGCATAATTCACCCCTCCACTTT
-,TRBV6-5,-,TRBJ2-2,CASRRYPNTGELFF,TGTGCCAGCAGACGGTACCCGAACACCGGGGAGCTGTTTTTT
-,TRBV15,-,TRBJ2-5,CAIWTGRTQYF,TGTGCCATTTGGACCGGGAGGACCCAGTACTTC
-,TRBV15,-,TRBJ2-4,CATAGTPAINIQYF,TGTGCCACCGCCGGGACACCAGCCATTAACATTCAGTACTTC
-,TRBV20-1,once,TRBJ1-3,CSASPIPGQSSGNTIYF,TGCAGTGCTAGTCCGATTCCTGGACAGAGCTCTGGAAACACCATATATTTT
TRBD1,TRBV9,-,TRBJ2-7,CASSARTGTLLDEQYF,TGTGCCAGCAGCGCCCGGACAGGGACCCTGCTTGACGAGCAGTACTTC
TRBD1,TRBV6-2/TRBV6-3,-,TRBJ2-3,CASSTRDRGYTDTQYF,TGTGCCAGCAGTACCCGGGACAGGGGGTACACAGATACGCAGTATTTT
TRBD2,TRBV5-6,-,TRBJ2-3,CASSLGTSGGRFTDTQYF,TGTGCCAGCAGCTTGGGGACTAGCGGGGGGAGATTCACAGATACGCAGTATTTT
-,TRBV6-6,-,TRBJ1-2,CASTHGGQSYGYTF,TGTGCCAGCACCCACGGGGGTCAAAGCTATGGCTACACCTTC